This T cell receptor (beta chain) derives from a study of cytomegalovirus exposure and HLA in healthy donors. Points from the study as a whole: With DRB1 most and HLA-C fewest, TCR association rates differed between HLA loci in a later analysis.

13 Jbeta primers and 60 Vbeta primers were used for the PCR. TCRdb's copy holds only in-frame clones and misses some; the assay was immunoSEQ multiplex PCR. The table lists under 85,000 clones, roughly 79% of them singletons. Turning to this clone: Its target is unknown.

CDR1 LNHDA and CDR2 SQIVND come from the germline V gene (reference sequence). This CDR3 is built from 13 residues. The trim removed 5 bases at V and 3 bases at J, leaving 4 bases unmatched. The sequencing sample was made of PBMCs. The V call is TRBV19, the J call TRBJ2-7, with TRBD2 identical over 7 bases. The TCR originated in a man in his forties or fifties in good health and CMV-seronegative. The CDR3 spells CASSRGGVYEQYF. The CDR3, as DNA: TGTGCCAGTAGTCGCGGGGGAGTCTACGAGCAGTACTTC.